This T cell receptor (beta chain) was obtained from a study of beta chain features in type 1 diabetes. Stem cell-like memory, regulatory, central memory and naive CD4+ cells were sorted via CD45RO/CCR7/CD25/CD127/CD95/CD27. Once sorted, every population was more than 95% pure. A remark on this clone: Its antigen is still unknown.

This CDR3 comprises 12 residues. Germline values: CDR1 SNHLY, CDR2 FYNNEI. V lost 8 bases to trimming and J lost 3 bases, with 10 bases between them. Whole-study findings and limits: The study left unresolved whether HLA type influences TCRB rearrangement.

The isolated RNA, all of it, was reverse transcribed, so expressed TCRB transcripts were what got sequenced. Clones were sequenced by immunoSEQ multiplex PCR, and TCRdb holds only the in-frame ones, with some missing. The data contain approximately 340,000 clones, more than 12% of them singletons. The TCR comes from a woman aged 18-30 years in good health. The sample was naive CD4+ T cells from blood. The rearrangement uses TRBV2 and TRBJ1-1; possible D gene TRBD1, 6 bases. The CDR3 DNA is TGTGCCAGCGGAACAGGGTACACTGAAGCTTTCTTT. Residues: CASGTGYTEAFF.